The 2 T cell receptor beta chains below all came from one sample that was sequenced in a study of blood T cells in healthy people across ages. Primers used in a second PCR of about 7 to 11 cycles were a sample-barcoded 5' primer and a J-beta primer mix. TCRdb redid the calling of the 5' RACE reads with MiXCR, one entry per CDR3 protein. The repertoire consists of about 780,000 distinct CDR3 sequences, with approximately 59% occurring once and the leading ten covering about a quarter. Sequenced input: blood. The receptor source for this set is a young man in good health.

V gene TRBV4-2 combines with J gene TRBJ2-6; D is perhaps TRBD2 (5 bases). Trimming removed 4 bases at V and 0 bases at J, with 19 bases between. CDR1 is LGHNA and CDR2 is YNFKEQ in the germline V gene. The CDR3 totals 19 residues. The CDR3 coding sequence is TGTGCCAGCAGCCGACCGATGGGAGAGGGCCTCTCTGGGGCCAACGTCCTGACTTTC. It yields the protein CASSRPMGEGLSGANVLTF.

The chain joins TRBV27 to TRBJ1-2; D is undetermined. This CDR3 is 13 amino acids long. V lost 5 bases, J lost 6 bases, and 13 bases lay in between. CDR1 is MNHEY and CDR2 is SMNVEV in the germline V gene (reference sequence). In nucleotides, the CDR3 is TGTGCCAGCAGTCTTTTCGCGGGCAATGGCTACACCTTC. It is translated as CASSLFAGNGYTF.